A selection of T cell receptor beta chains follows, all from one sample in a study of T cell responses to AZD1222 COVID-19 vaccine. Generated by immunoSEQ multiplex PCR, the TCRdb table keeps only in-frame clones and is missing some. Of about 100,000 clones listed, 90% to 95% are singletons. This sample comprised peripheral blood, obtained 28 days after the second AZD1222 dose. All receptors derive from an adult who received the AZD1222 COVID-19 vaccine. The CDR3 runs from the conserved cysteine through the conserved F or W. The order of the fields is V gene, D gene, clone size, J gene, CDR3 protein, CDR3 DNA. A D gene is named only where the DNA matches it firmly. Clone size is given for some rows only: seen once, a few or many times, or a class if the clone is expanded.

v_call: TRBV5-1
d_call: NA
clone_size: NA
j_call: TRBJ2-5
cdr3_aa: CASSLESRGPQETQYF
cdr3_nt: TGCGCCAGCAGCTTGGAGTCGCGCGGCCCCCAAGAGACCCAGTACTTC

v_call: TRBV5-1
d_call: TRBD2
clone_size: once
j_call: TRBJ2-1
cdr3_aa: CASSSGTSGSVDEQFF
cdr3_nt: TGCGCCAGCAGCTCCGGGACTAGCGGGAGTGTCGATGAGCAGTTCTTC

v_call: TRBV14
d_call: TRBD2
clone_size: NA
j_call: TRBJ2-5
cdr3_aa: CASSHRLAGGPEETQYF
cdr3_nt: TGTGCCAGCAGCCACCGACTAGCGGGAGGGCCGGAAGAGACCCAGTACTTC

v_call: TRBV6-6
d_call: TRBD1
clone_size: NA
j_call: TRBJ1-2
cdr3_aa: CASSYSEGASGYTF
cdr3_nt: TGTGCCAGCAGTTACTCGGAGGGGGCAAGTGGCTACACCTTC

v_call: TRBV27
d_call: NA
clone_size: NA
j_call: TRBJ1-1
cdr3_aa: CASSPTGPTEAFF
cdr3_nt: TGTGCCAGCAGCCCTACAGGGCCCACTGAAGCTTTCTTT

v_call: TRBV4-2
d_call: NA
clone_size: NA
j_call: TRBJ1-6
cdr3_aa: CASSQEQSSYNSPLHF
cdr3_nt: TGTGCCAGCAGCCAAGAGCAGAGCTCCTATAATTCACCCCTCCACTTT

v_call: TRBV6-1
d_call: NA
clone_size: NA
j_call: TRBJ1-2
cdr3_aa: CASSEATTVIYGYTF
cdr3_nt: TGTGCCAGCAGTGAAGCGACCACAGTGATCTATGGCTACACCTTC

v_call: TRBV19
d_call: NA
clone_size: NA
j_call: TRBJ2-1
cdr3_aa: CASSPGMNQYNEQFF
cdr3_nt: TGTGCCAGTAGTCCCGGGATGAACCAGTACAATGAGCAGTTCTTC

v_call: TRBV15
d_call: TRBD2
clone_size: NA
j_call: TRBJ2-3
cdr3_aa: CATSRGLAGGSRDTQYF
cdr3_nt: TGTGCCACCAGCAGAGGGCTAGCGGGAGGGTCTCGGGATACGCAGTATTTT

v_call: TRBV5-5
d_call: TRBD2
clone_size: NA
j_call: TRBJ2-7
cdr3_aa: CASSLAVAGGAFEQYF
cdr3_nt: TGTGCCAGCAGCTTGGCGGTGGCGGGAGGAGCGTTCGAGCAGTACTTC

v_call: TRBV4-2
d_call: NA
clone_size: NA
j_call: TRBJ2-2
cdr3_aa: CASSQEDVRGNTGELFF
cdr3_nt: TGTGCCAGCAGCCAAGAAGATGTTAGGGGCAACACCGGGGAGCTGTTTTTT

v_call: TRBV5-4
d_call: TRBD1
clone_size: few
j_call: TRBJ1-6
cdr3_aa: CASSSQGTGNSPLHF
cdr3_nt: TGTGCCAGCAGCTCCCAAGGGACAGGCAATTCACCCCTCCACTTT

v_call: TRBV4-1
d_call: TRBD2
clone_size: NA
j_call: TRBJ2-5
cdr3_aa: CASSPLGLAGGQEGDRETQYF
cdr3_nt: TGCGCCAGCAGCCCCCTGGGACTAGCGGGAGGGCAAGAGGGGGACCGAGAGACCCAGTACTTC

v_call: TRBV6-5
d_call: NA
clone_size: NA
j_call: TRBJ2-7
cdr3_aa: CASSVTGGEQYF
cdr3_nt: TGTGCCAGCAGCGTGACCGGGGGTGAGCAGTACTTC

v_call: TRBV1
d_call: NA
clone_size: NA
j_call: TRBJ1-6
cdr3_aa: CTSGLRDSPLHF
cdr3_nt: TGCACCAGCGGGCTCCGGGATTCACCCCTCCACTTT

v_call: TRBV7-8
d_call: TRBD2
clone_size: NA
j_call: TRBJ2-7
cdr3_aa: CASSTPGLAGGSKGEQYF
cdr3_nt: TGTGCCAGCAGCACTCCGGGACTAGCGGGAGGCAGCAAGGGCGAGCAGTACTTC

v_call: TRBV11-2
d_call: TRBD2
clone_size: NA
j_call: TRBJ2-7
cdr3_aa: CASSLVAGVYEQYF
cdr3_nt: TGTGCCAGCAGCTTAGTAGCGGGAGTATACGAGCAGTACTTC

v_call: TRBV30
d_call: TRBD1
clone_size: NA
j_call: TRBJ2-7
cdr3_aa: CAWSVLDRVGEQYF
cdr3_nt: TGTGCCTGGAGTGTACTCGACAGGGTAGGCGAGCAGTACTTC

v_call: TRBV2
d_call: NA
clone_size: NA
j_call: TRBJ1-1
cdr3_aa: CASSERGSMNTEAFF
cdr3_nt: TGTGCCAGCAGTGAACGGGGGAGCATGAACACTGAAGCTTTCTTT

v_call: TRBV30
d_call: NA
clone_size: NA
j_call: TRBJ1-1
cdr3_aa: CAWSRNTEAFF
cdr3_nt: TGTGCCTGGTCGAGGAACACTGAAGCTTTCTTT

v_call: TRBV7-9
d_call: TRBD2
clone_size: NA
j_call: TRBJ2-7
cdr3_aa: CASSVLPGRASEQYF
cdr3_nt: TGTGCCAGCAGCGTTCTGCCAGGGAGGGCGTCCGAGCAGTACTTC

v_call: TRBV29-1
d_call: TRBD2
clone_size: NA
j_call: TRBJ2-3
cdr3_aa: CSVESSSGINTDTQYF
cdr3_nt: TGCAGCGTTGAATCCTCTAGCGGGATTAACACAGATACGCAGTATTTT

v_call: TRBV27
d_call: NA
clone_size: NA
j_call: TRBJ2-5
cdr3_aa: CATRKKSDSQETQYF
cdr3_nt: TGTGCCACCCGGAAGAAATCGGACAGCCAAGAGACCCAGTACTTC

v_call: TRBV6-2/TRBV6-3
d_call: TRBD2
clone_size: once
j_call: TRBJ2-7
cdr3_aa: CASSSSSGLSYEQYF
cdr3_nt: TGTGCCAGCAGTTCATCTAGCGGCCTATCTTACGAGCAGTACTTC

v_call: TRBV19
d_call: NA
clone_size: NA
j_call: TRBJ1-4
cdr3_aa: CASSIVGQGKKLFF
cdr3_nt: TGTGCCAGTAGTATAGTCGGCCAGGGGAAAAAACTGTTTTTT

v_call: TRBV5-4
d_call: TRBD2
clone_size: medium-sized
j_call: TRBJ2-3
cdr3_aa: CASSLGREDGDTQYF
cdr3_nt: TGTGCCAGCAGCTTAGGGCGGGAGGACGGAGATACGCAGTATTTT

v_call: TRBV12-5
d_call: NA
clone_size: once
j_call: TRBJ1-1
cdr3_aa: CASGSGGAETFF
cdr3_nt: TGTGCTAGTGGTTCGGGGGGGGCTGAAACTTTCTTT